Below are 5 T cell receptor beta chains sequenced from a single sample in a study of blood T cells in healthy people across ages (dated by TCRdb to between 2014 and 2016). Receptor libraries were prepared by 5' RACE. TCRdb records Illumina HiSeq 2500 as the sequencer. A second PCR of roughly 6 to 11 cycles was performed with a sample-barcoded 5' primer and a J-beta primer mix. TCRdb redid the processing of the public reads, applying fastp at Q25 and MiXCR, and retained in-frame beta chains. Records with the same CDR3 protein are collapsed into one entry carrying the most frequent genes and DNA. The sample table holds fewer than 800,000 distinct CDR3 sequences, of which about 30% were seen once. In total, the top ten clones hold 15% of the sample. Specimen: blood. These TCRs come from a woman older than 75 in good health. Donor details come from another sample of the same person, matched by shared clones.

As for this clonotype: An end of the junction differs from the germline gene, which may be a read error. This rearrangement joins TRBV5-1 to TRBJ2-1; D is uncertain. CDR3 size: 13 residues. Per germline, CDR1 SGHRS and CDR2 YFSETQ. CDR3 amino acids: CASSLRSYDEQFF. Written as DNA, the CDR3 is TGCGCCAGCAGCTTGCGATCCTACGATGAGCAGTTCTTC.

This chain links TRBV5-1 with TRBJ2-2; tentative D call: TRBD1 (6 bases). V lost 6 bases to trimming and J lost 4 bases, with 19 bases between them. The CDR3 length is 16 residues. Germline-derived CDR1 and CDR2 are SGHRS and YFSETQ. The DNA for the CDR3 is TGCGCCAGCAACCGCCTCGGGACACCAGGCACCGGGGAGCTGTTTTTT. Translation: CASNRLGTPGTGELFF.

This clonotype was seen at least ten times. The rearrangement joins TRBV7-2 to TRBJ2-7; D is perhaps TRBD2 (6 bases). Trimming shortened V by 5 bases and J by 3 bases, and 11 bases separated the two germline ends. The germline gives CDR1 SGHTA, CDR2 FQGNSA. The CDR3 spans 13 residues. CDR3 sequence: CASSPSGLYEQYF. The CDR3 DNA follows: TGTGCCAGCAGCCCGAGCGGGCTCTACGAGCAGTACTTC.

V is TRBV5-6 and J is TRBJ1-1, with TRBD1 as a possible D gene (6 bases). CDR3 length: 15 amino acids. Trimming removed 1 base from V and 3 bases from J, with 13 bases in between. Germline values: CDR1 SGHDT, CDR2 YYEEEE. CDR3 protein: CASSLPQEGDTEAFF. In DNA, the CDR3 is TGTGCCAGCAGCTTGCCCCAGGAGGGGGACACTGAAGCTTTCTTT.

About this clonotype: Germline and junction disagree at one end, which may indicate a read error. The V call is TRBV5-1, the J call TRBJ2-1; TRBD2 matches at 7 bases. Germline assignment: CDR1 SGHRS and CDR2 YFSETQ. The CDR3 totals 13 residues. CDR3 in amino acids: CAGSLREFDEQFF. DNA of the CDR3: TGCGCCGGCAGTCTGCGGGAGTTCGATGAGCAGTTCTTC.